The present T cell receptor (beta chain) was sequenced within a study of long-term antiretroviral therapy in people with HIV. The study drew at least one pre-ART and at least two post-ART PBMC samples from every donor. DNA was extracted from about 1-10 million thawed cryopreserved PBMC. Samples were assayed with immunoSEQ v3.0 at survey level. Using immunoSEQ multiplex PCR, the repertoire was profiled, and TCRdb retains in-frame clones only, with some absent. Of 22,000 or so clones in the sample, around 82% were seen once. This CDR3 spans 14 amino acids. Trimming shortened V by 5 bases and J by 3 bases, and 12 bases separated the two germline ends. CDR1 and CDR2 (germline): SGHDT, YYEEEE.

The receptor was derived from a woman aged 30 to 39 with HIV. The material was unsorted PBMCs, obtained 2.9 years after starting antiretroviral therapy. V is TRBV5-6 and J is TRBJ1-5; possible D gene TRBD1, 6 bases. The CDR3 sequence: CASSVGHFNQPQHF. Here the CDR3 DNA reads TGTGCCAGCAGTGTGGGACACTTCAATCAGCCCCAGCATTTT.